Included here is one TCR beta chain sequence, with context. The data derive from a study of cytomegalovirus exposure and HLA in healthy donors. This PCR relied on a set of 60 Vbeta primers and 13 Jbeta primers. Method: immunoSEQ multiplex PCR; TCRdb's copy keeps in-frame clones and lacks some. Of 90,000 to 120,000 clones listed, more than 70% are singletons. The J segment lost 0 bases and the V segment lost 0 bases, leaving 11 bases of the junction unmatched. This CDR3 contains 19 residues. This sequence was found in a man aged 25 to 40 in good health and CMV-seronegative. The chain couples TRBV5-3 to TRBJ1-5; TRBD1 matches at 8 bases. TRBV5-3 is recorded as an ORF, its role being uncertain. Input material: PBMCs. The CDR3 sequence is CARSLVMGQVSFSNQPQHF. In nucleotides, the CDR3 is TGTGCCAGAAGCTTGGTTATGGGACAGGTCTCCTTTAGCAATCAGCCCCAGCATTTT.